This entry lists 25 T cell receptor beta chains sequenced from one sample in a study of blood T cell repertoires in COVID-19. Clones were sequenced by immunoSEQ multiplex PCR, and TCRdb holds only the in-frame ones, with some missing. This table holds around 370,000 clones, approximately 91% found once. The material sequenced was peripheral blood. The receptors were sampled from a woman in her 70s with COVID-19, enrolled during active disease.

The V gene is TRBV2, the J gene TRBJ2-3; D possibly corresponds to TRBD2 (5 bases). Germline CDR1 is SNHLY and CDR2 is FYNNEI. V lost 3 bases and J 6 bases, leaving 10 bases between the germline ends. This CDR3 has 13 amino acids. In DNA, the CDR3 is TGTGCCAGCAGTGATGAGGGTGAGGATACGCAGTATTTT. It codes for CASSDEGEDTQYF.

V is TRBV27 and J is TRBJ2-7, with D possibly being TRBD1 (5 bases). The CDR3 is made up of 15 amino acids. Deletions cut 5 bases from V and 2 bases from J, with 16 bases between. The germline V gene encodes CDR1 MNHEY and CDR2 SMNVEV (reference sequence). CDR3 DNA sequence: TGTGCCAGCAGTCCACAAGCCACGGACACCTACGAGCAGTACTTC. It yields the protein CASSPQATDTYEQYF.

CDR3 DNA sequence: TGTGCCAGCAGCTTACGGGGGAGCTACGAGCAGTACTTC. Protein product: CASSLRGSYEQYF. The chain carries TRBV13 and TRBJ2-7; possible D gene TRBD2, 6 bases. Germline V gene lookup returns CDR1 PRHDT and CDR2 FYEKMQ (reference sequence). This CDR3 is 13 amino acids long. Trimming stripped 2 bases from V and 3 bases from J, with 8 bases between.

This clone has just one count. As DNA, the CDR3 is TGTGCCAGCAGCGTAGTTGGGCAAAACACCGGGGAGCTGTTTTTT. It translates to CASSVVGQNTGELFF. This rearrangement joins TRBV9 to TRBJ2-2; D remains ambiguous. Germline V lookup: CDR1 SGDLS, CDR2 YYNGEE. The CDR3 contains 15 residues. The germline V and J ends were trimmed by 0 bases and 2 bases, with 8 bases remaining between them. The variable domain in full, completed from reference TRBV9 and TRBJ2-2, reads DSGVTQTPKHLITATGQRVTLRCSPRSGDLSVYWYQQSLDQGLQFLIQYYNGEERAKGNILERFSAQQFPDLHSELNLSSLELGDSALYFCASSVVGQNTGELFFGEGSRLTVL.

This rearrangement joins TRBV27 to TRBJ2-5; possibly TRBD2 for D (6 bases). Germline V gives CDR1 MNHEY, CDR2 SMNVEV (reference sequence). The CDR3 contains 16 residues. The V gene lost 5 bases and the J gene lost 0 bases, with 16 bases spanning the gap. The CDR3 region has the DNA TGTGCCAGCAGTCCCCGGTTAGCGGTGTACCAAGAGACCCAGTACTTC. Translation gives CASSPRLAVYQETQYF.

A remark on this clone: This CDR3 is also generated by other DNA sequences in the sample. This chain connects TRBV2 to TRBJ1-5, with 7 positions matching TRBD1. Germline values: CDR1 SNHLY, CDR2 FYNNEI. The junction had 0 bases not matched to a gene; V was cut back by 6 bases and J by 1 base. The CDR3 extends over 13 amino acids. For the CDR3, the DNA is TGTGCCAGCAGGGGACAGAGCAATCAGCCCCAGCATTTT. Translated: CASRGQSNQPQHF.

Details on this clone: Other DNA sequences in this specimen translate into the identical CDR3. The V and J genes are TRBV18 and TRBJ2-7; D is undetermined. Trimming took 2 bases from V and 1 from J, leaving 6 bases between them. CDR1 and CDR2 (germline): KGHSH, LQKENI. CDR3 length equals 13 residues. The CDR3 here is CASSPAGSYEQYF. For the CDR3, the DNA is TGTGCCAGCTCACCAGCCGGTTCCTACGAGCAGTACTTC.

V and J are TRBV6-6 and TRBJ1-6, with a weak D call TRBD1 (6 bases). V lost 2 bases and J lost 9, with 11 bases in between. CDR1 and CDR2 from the germline V gene are MNHNY and SVGAGI (reference sequence). This CDR3 region has 14 residues. The CDR3 region is CASSYGGASSPLHF. DNA for the CDR3: TGTGCCAGCAGTTACGGGGGGGCAAGTTCACCCCTCCACTTT.

Notes on this clone: Different DNA sequences within this sample yield the same CDR3. The rearrangement links TRBV27 to TRBJ1-5; D gene unclear. Trimming took off 5 bases at V and 0 bases at J, with 5 bases between the two ends. CDR3 length: 13 amino acids. Germline CDR1 reads MNHEY; CDR2 reads SMNVEV (reference sequence). The DNA for the CDR3 is TGTGCCAGCAGTCCAAATAGCAATCAGCCCCAGCATTTT. This encodes CASSPNSNQPQHF.

This clone came up once. This chain links TRBV19 with TRBJ2-3; TRBD2 might be the D (6 bases). Germline V CDR1 and CDR2: LNHDA, SQIVND (reference sequence). The V end was cut by 5 bases, the J end by 6 bases, with 21 bases between. The CDR3 is 16 amino acids. The CDR3 DNA reads TGTGCCAGTAGTCCGGGACGGCGGGGAGGATCGGATACGCAGTATTTT. Translating gives CASSPGRRGGSDTQYF.

The chain has TRBV23-1 and TRBJ1-1; D is undetermined. TRBV23-1 is an open reading frame whose function is uncertain. V was pared by 0 bases and J by 1 base, with 9 bases between. The CDR3 runs to 15 residues. CDR3 sequence: CASSQSPAGNTEAFF. The CDR3 DNA reads TGCGCCAGCAGTCAATCTCCAGCGGGGAACACTGAAGCTTTCTTT.

The count of this clone is one. The gene calls are TRBV29-1 and TRBJ1-1; 8 bases are a match to TRBD1. Losses at the gene ends were 5 bases for V and 4 bases for J; bases not matched to a gene: 9. The CDR3 spans 14 residues. Germline V lookup: CDR1 SQVTM, CDR2 ANQGSEA. The CDR3 sequence is CSVLQGGVGTEAFF. CDR3 nucleotide sequence: TGCAGCGTTTTACAGGGGGGAGTTGGCACTGAAGCTTTCTTT.

V is TRBV6-2 or TRBV6-3 and J is TRBJ1-2, with 8 bases fitting TRBD1. CDR1 and CDR2 (germline): MNHEY, SVGEGT. Trimming took 4 bases from V and 7 from J; bases not matched to a gene: 11. The CDR3 runs 15 residues. In DNA form, the CDR3 reads TGTGCCAGCAGTTCATCAACACAGGGGGTTGCTGGCTACACCTTC. Protein: CASSSSTQGVAGYTF.

The chain carries TRBV5-1 and TRBJ2-2; the match to TRBD1 covers 10 bases. Germline V lookup: CDR1 SGHRS, CDR2 YFSETQ. V shed 4 bases and J 6 bases; nucleotides not matched to a gene: 9. The CDR3 has 16 amino acids. DNA for the CDR3: TGCGCCAGCAGCGCCCGGGACAGGGGTACGTCCGGGGAGCTGTTTTTT. Translation: CASSARDRGTSGELFF.

The chain is built from TRBV9 and TRBJ2-5; D may be TRBD2 (6 bases). This CDR3 comprises 14 residues. Germline values: CDR1 SGDLS, CDR2 YYNGEE. V gave up 0 bases and J gave up 7 bases, with 13 bases separating them. CDR3 DNA sequence: TGTGCCAGCAGCGTAGAAGGGACTTTAGGGACCCAGTACTTC. This gives the protein CASSVEGTLGTQYF.

The V call is TRBV2, the J call TRBJ2-3; no clear D. With 5 bases removed from V and 2 bases from J, the gap between germline ends came to 20 bases. Germline V lookup: CDR1 SNHLY, CDR2 FYNNEI. The CDR3 extends over 17 amino acids. For the CDR3, the DNA is TGTGCCAGCAGTCTGTCCCTTGGCTCTTCGCCCACAGATACGCAGTATTTT. It yields the protein CASSLSLGSSPTDTQYF.

V gene TRBV18 combines with J gene TRBJ1-1; TRBD1 aligns across 7 bases. V was pared by 4 bases and J by 1 base, with 9 bases of the junction left unmatched. CDR3 size: 16 residues. The V gene's germline CDR1 is KGHSH and CDR2 LQKENI. The DNA of the CDR3 is TGTGCCAGCTCACTCCATCAGGGGGAGGCGAACACTGAAGCTTTCTTT. Amino acids: CASSLHQGEANTEAFF.

V is TRBV28 and J is TRBJ2-2, with D possibly TRBD2 on 5 matching bases. The CDR3 is 13 amino acids. The germline V and J ends were trimmed by 6 bases and 4 bases, with 9 bases remaining between them. The germline V gene encodes CDR1 MDHEN and CDR2 SYDVKM. The CDR3 spells CASRGGGTGELFF. The CDR3 nucleotides read TGTGCCAGCAGGGGTGGAGGCACCGGGGAGCTGTTTTTT.

The gene calls are TRBV18 and TRBJ2-7; 7 bases are shared with TRBD2. This CDR3 spans 14 amino acids. Losses at the gene ends were 3 bases for V and 4 bases for J; bases not matched to a gene: 6. Germline V CDR1 and CDR2: KGHSH, LQKENI. The CDR3 is CASSPTAGGYEQYF. The CDR3 nucleotides read TGTGCCAGCTCACCGACCGCCGGGGGGTACGAGCAGTACTTC.

This clone has more than one count but fewer than ten. The genes are TRBV7-3 and TRBJ2-1; TRBD2 matches at 9 bases. The CDR3 contains 15 residues. After removal of 4 bases from V and 5 bases from J, the junction contained 6 bases not matched to a gene. CDR1 is SGHTA, CDR2 FQGTGA, per germline. The CDR3 protein is CASSSRGGADNEQFF. The DNA for the CDR3 is TGTGCCAGCAGCTCCCGCGGGGGGGCCGACAATGAGCAGTTCTTC. The variable domain in full, with the rest retrieved from reference TRBV7-3 and TRBJ2-1, is GAGVSQTPSNKVTEKGKYVELRCDPISGHTALYWYRQSLGQGPEFLIYFQGTGAADDSGLPNDRFFAVRPEGSVSTLKIQRTERGDSAVYLCASSSRGGADNEQFFGPGTRLTVL.

This clone was observed a single time. The chain has TRBV2 and TRBJ1-5; 7 nucleotides line up with TRBD1. V was pared by 6 bases and J by 3 bases, with 11 bases of the junction left unmatched. Per germline, CDR1 SNHLY and CDR2 FYNNEI. The CDR3 loop spans 16 amino acids. CDR3 protein: CASRPGGSTNNQPQHF. The DNA of the CDR3 is TGTGCCAGCAGACCAGGGGGGAGCACTAACAATCAGCCCCAGCATTTT.

The chain employs TRBV18 and TRBJ1-6; D might be TRBD1 (5 bases). This CDR3 is 15 amino acids long. Trimming removed 3 bases from V and 7 bases from J, with 13 bases in between. The germline CDR1 and CDR2 sequences are KGHSH and LQKENI. The CDR3 region has the DNA TGTGCCAGCTCACCGTCTCAGGGTGGGAATTCACCCCTCCACTTT. As protein: CASSPSQGGNSPLHF.

CDR3 sequence: CASSLGPGQNQPQHF. In DNA, the CDR3 is TGTGCCAGCAGCTTGGGGCCGGGACAAAATCAGCCCCAGCATTTT. This chain uses TRBV5-6 with TRBJ1-5, with a tentative D call TRBD1 (6 bases). Trimming stripped 0 bases from V and 4 bases from J, with 11 bases between. This CDR3 region has 15 residues. Germline values: CDR1 SGHDT, CDR2 YYEEEE.

The chain is built from TRBV27 and TRBJ2-7; TRBD1 matches at 9 bases. CDR1 and CDR2 (germline): MNHEY, SMNVEV (reference sequence). Losses at the gene ends were 0 bases for V and 5 bases for J; bases not matched to a gene: 5. This CDR3 contains 15 residues. CDR3 sequence: CASSLSGTGSNEQYF. DNA for the CDR3: TGTGCCAGCAGTTTATCTGGGACAGGGTCCAACGAGCAGTACTTC.

The V and J genes are TRBV30 and TRBJ1-4; 11 bases are a match to TRBD1. The germline CDR1 and CDR2 sequences are GTSNPN and SVGIG (reference sequence). Germline trimming cut 2 bases from V and 7 bases from J; bases unmatched to any gene: 6. This CDR3 has 15 residues. The chain's CDR3 is CAWSPGTGGGEKLFF. The DNA of the CDR3 is TGTGCCTGGAGTCCAGGGACAGGGGGAGGTGAAAAACTGTTTTTT.